This T cell receptor beta chain was obtained from a study of immune evolution from preneoplasia to lung adenocarcinoma. Points from the study as a whole: From normal lung to invasive adenocarcinoma, top clone frequencies appeared to decrease.

Regarding this clone: Its antigen is not identified.

Germline CDR1 SGHRS, CDR2 YFSETQ. Deletions cut 0 bases from V and 0 bases from J, with 13 bases between. There are 17 residues in the CDR3. This table comes from immunoSEQ multiplex PCR, and its TCRdb copy is limited to in-frame clones, with some not included. The sample includes some 9,000 clones, roughly 79% of them seen just once. Sequencing was performed on FFPE lung adenocarcinoma in situ tissue. The TCR originated in a person of 80 years or more with lung adenocarcinoma. The V gene is TRBV5-1, the J gene TRBJ2-1; tentatively, D is TRBD2 (5 bases). CDR3: CASSLEAGLSSYNEQFF. CDR3 DNA sequence: TGCGCCAGCAGCTTGGAGGCGGGTCTCTCCTCCTACAATGAGCAGTTCTTC.